The table lists the clone carrying this T cell receptor (beta chain) with a count of one. Its matching antigen is unknown. The data belong to a study of T cell responses to AZD1222 COVID-19 vaccine. Study at large: Pooling was applied to second doses at about 4 or about 12 weeks.

Method: immunoSEQ multiplex PCR; TCRdb's copy keeps in-frame clones and lacks some. The top ten hold under 9% of the sample, which has more than 100,000 clones, approximately 85% seen once. Germline V gene sequence: CDR1 MDHEN, CDR2 SYDVKM. The V end was cut by 7 bases, the J end by 0 bases, with 13 bases between. The CDR3 is made up of 15 amino acids. Whole-study findings and limits: Possibly, clonal diversity was underestimated; donors were largely white British and included more females.

The sequence derives from an adult in good health. The genes are TRBV28 and TRBJ1-5; D is unclear. The material was peripheral blood, obtained on day 0 of AZD1222 vaccination. Written as DNA, the CDR3 is TGTGCCAGCACCCCCCTTGGGAGTAGCAATCAGCCCCAGCATTTT. Translating it yields CASTPLGSSNQPQHF.